This TCR beta chain is drawn from a study of CD8+ T cells in alopecia areata. Germline CDR1 SGHRS, CDR2 YFSETQ. CDR3 length: 14 residues. V lost 4 bases to trimming and J lost 4 bases, with 14 bases between them. Documented treatment: oral pan-JAK inhibitor, 5-10 mg twice daily. RNA was extracted and reverse transcribed into cDNA as the sequencing template. Assay used: immunoSEQ multiplex PCR; TCRdb lists only in-frame clones, some missing. The data show roughly 250,000 clones, roughly 60% seen once. The sequence was obtained from a human donor with alopecia areata. V usage is TRBV5-1 and J usage is TRBJ1-1, with a tentative D call TRBD1 (6 bases). The sequencing used CD4+ T cells sorted from blood, collected around week 53, from a patient treated with tofacitinib. CDR3 amino acids: CASSQLQGGTEAFF. The CDR3, as DNA: TGCGCCAGCAGCCAACTTCAAGGGGGCACTGAAGCTTTCTTT.